This T cell receptor (beta chain) emerged from a study of blood T cells in healthy people across ages. At least 6 micrograms of total RNA were extracted per sample. A second PCR of 7 to 11 cycles used a sample-barcoded 5' primer and a J-beta primer mix. TCRdb analysed the 5' RACE reads with MiXCR anew, one entry per CDR3 protein. The sample gives some 1,500,000 distinct CDR3 sequences, around 40% of which show up once; around 4% is in the top ten. Germline CDR1 and CDR2: DFQATT and SNEGSKA (reference sequence). There are 12 residues in the CDR3. Trimming removed 7 bases from V and 7 bases from J; junction bases left unmatched: 10. This clonotype was seen only a few times.

The source of this sequence is a woman under 30 in good health. Sequenced: blood. V gene TRBV20-1 combines with J gene TRBJ2-7; 7 positions match TRBD1. CDR3 loop: CSDEGALGEQYF. CDR3 DNA: TGCAGTGATGAGGGGGCGCTTGGAGAGCAGTACTTC.